This entry lists 20 T cell receptor beta chains sequenced from one sample in a study of CD8 T cells in Susac syndrome. cDNA came from about 0.5 to 1 ug RNA primed by random hexamers. TCRdb reprocessed the immunoSEQ multiplex PCR reads with MiXCR, giving one entry per CDR3 protein. Of 70,000 or so distinct CDR3 sequences detected, 90% to 95% appear once; the ten largest clones hold 0.5% to 0.7%. Sample: CD8+ T cells from PBMCs. All receptors come from a human donor with multiple sclerosis.

The rearrangement links TRBV14 to TRBJ2-1; D ambiguous. Per the germline V gene, CDR1 is SGHDN and CDR2 is FVKESK. Trimming shortened V by 0 bases and J by 2 bases, and 11 bases separated the two germline ends. The CDR3 is made up of 16 amino acids. The CDR3 loop reads CASSQDKYKAYNEQFF. The CDR3 coding sequence is TGTGCCAGCAGCCAAGACAAGTACAAGGCCTACAATGAGCAGTTCTTC.

The CDR3 nucleotides read TGCGCCAGCAGCTTGGACAGCTTCTCAGACAGGAGGAATGAGCAGTTCTTC. Protein: CASSLDSFSDRRNEQFF. The rearrangement joins TRBV5-1 to TRBJ2-1; possible D gene TRBD1, 6 bases. The germline V gene encodes CDR1 SGHRS and CDR2 YFSETQ. The CDR3 covers 17 residues. Trimming left V 0 bases short and J 7 bases short, with 20 bases between.

CDR3 amino acids: CSARGPSGRARGKNIQYF. DNA for the CDR3: TGCAGTGCTAGAGGGCCTAGCGGGAGGGCAAGGGGCAAAAACATTCAGTACTTC. The genes are TRBV20-1 and TRBJ2-4, with 12 bases lining up with TRBD2. CDR3 size: 18 residues. Germline trimming cut 1 base from V and 3 bases from J; bases unmatched to any gene: 10. The germline CDR1 and CDR2 sequences are DFQATT and SNEGSKA (reference sequence).

The chain is built from TRBV20-1 and TRBJ1-2; a weak D match, TRBD1 (6 bases). The CDR3 extends over 14 amino acids. V dropped 0 bases and J dropped 4 bases, with 12 bases sitting between them. In germline, CDR1 is DFQATT, CDR2 SNEGSKA (reference sequence). The CDR3 spells CSARDANRAYGYTF. In nucleotides, the CDR3 is TGCAGTGCTAGAGATGCAAACAGGGCCTATGGCTACACCTTC.

This rearrangement joins TRBV6-6 to TRBJ1-1; no clear D gene. V was pared by 2 bases and J by 5 bases, with 9 bases between. The CDR3 consists of 13 residues. CDR1 and CDR2 (germline): MNHNY, SVGAGI (reference sequence). The chain's CDR3 is CASSYEGGTEAFF. CDR3 DNA sequence: TGTGCCAGCAGTTACGAGGGTGGAACTGAAGCTTTCTTT.

The chain couples TRBV12-3 or TRBV12-4 to TRBJ1-1; TRBD1 matches 7 bases. This CDR3 has 14 residues. After removal of 3 bases from V and 3 bases from J, the junction contained 4 bases not matched to a gene. The CDR3 reads CASSLSGGDTEAFF. The CDR3 DNA follows: TGTGCCAGCAGTTTGTCAGGGGGGGACACTGAAGCTTTCTTT.

V is TRBV12-3 or TRBV12-4 and J is TRBJ2-7; D tentatively fits TRBD1 or TRBD2 (5 bases each). Trimming left V 4 bases short and J 4 bases short, with 20 bases between. CDR3 length equals 16 residues. CDR3 protein: CASSSPGVLGTYEQYF. CDR3 in DNA: TGTGCCAGCAGTTCCCCAGGCGTCCTAGGGACGTACGAGCAGTACTTC.

The J gene is TRBJ1-5, the V gene TRBV2, with D hard to call. CDR1 SNHLY and CDR2 FYNNEI come from the germline V gene. This CDR3 is 15 amino acids long. V lost 1 base and J lost 1, with 8 bases in between. Here the CDR3 reads CASSEEGRSNQPQHF. Written as DNA, the CDR3 is TGTGCCAGCAGTGAAGAAGGCAGAAGCAATCAGCCCCAGCATTTT.

The chain couples TRBV15 to TRBJ2-7; 10 bases are shared with TRBD1. Germline V lookup: CDR1 LNHNV, CDR2 YYDKDF (reference sequence). The CDR3 consists of 15 residues. J was trimmed by 2 bases and V by 5 bases; bases with no gene match: 6. CDR3 DNA sequence: TGTGCCACCAGCGGGGGGACAGGGGCTACCTACGAGCAGTACTTC. It yields the protein CATSGGTGATYEQYF.

The chain is built from TRBV6-5 and TRBJ1-2, with a tentative D call TRBD1 (6 bases). Deletions cut 2 bases from V and 0 bases from J, with 10 bases between. The CDR3 runs to 15 residues. Germline V gene data show CDR1 as MNHEY and CDR2 as SVGAGI. CDR3 sequence: CASSYRAGANYGYTF. CDR3 nucleotides: TGTGCCAGCAGTTACCGGGCAGGGGCTAACTATGGCTACACCTTC.

The V gene is TRBV29-1, the J gene TRBJ2-1; 11 positions match TRBD2. V shed 6 bases and J 5 bases; nucleotides not matched to a gene: 6. This CDR3 region has 14 residues. Germline loops: CDR1 SQVTM, CDR2 ANQGSEA. The CDR3: CSVYGTSGHNEQFF. The CDR3 nucleotides read TGCAGCGTGTACGGGACTAGCGGCCACAATGAGCAGTTCTTC.

The genes are TRBV5-4 and TRBJ2-7; TRBD1 agrees at 11 bases. The CDR3 is 13 amino acids. The germline V gene has CDR1 SGHNT and CDR2 YYREEE (reference sequence). The V gene end was trimmed by 4 bases and the J gene end by 9 bases; junction bases not matched to a gene: 6. The CDR3 DNA reads as TGTGCCAGCAGCAGCGGGACAGGGGGAGTGCAGTACTTC. It translates to CASSSGTGGVQYF.

The chain uses TRBV13 and TRBJ2-1; 9 bases line up with TRBD2. The V segment lost 2 bases and the J segment 7 bases; nucleotides outside the gene matches: 12. CDR3 length equals 17 residues. The germline V gene encodes CDR1 PRHDT and CDR2 FYEKMQ (reference sequence). CDR3 sequence reads: CASSLTRNSGRLNEQFF. The CDR3 DNA reads TGTGCCAGCAGCTTAACCCGTAACAGCGGGAGGTTGAATGAGCAGTTCTTC.

This rearrangement joins TRBV7-6 to TRBJ2-7; D remains unclear. Germline V gene sequence: CDR1 SGHVS, CDR2 FNYEAQ. The V end was cut by 8 bases, the J end by 3 bases, with 17 bases between. The CDR3 is made up of 14 amino acids. The CDR3 spells CASRRTAMDYEQYF. The CDR3 DNA is TGTGCCAGCCGTCGAACAGCGATGGACTACGAGCAGTACTTC.

V usage is TRBV20-1 and J usage is TRBJ2-3, with a weak D call TRBD1 (5 bases). V lost 0 bases and J 2 bases, leaving 15 bases between the germline ends. From germline, CDR1 is DFQATT and CDR2 SNEGSKA (reference sequence). CDR3 size: 16 residues. CDR3 nucleotide sequence: TGCAGTGCTAGAGATCCTCAGGGTCCGATCACAGATACGCAGTATTTT. The encoded protein is CSARDPQGPITDTQYF.

The DNA of the CDR3 is TGCAGTGCGCCCCCTGGGGGGTACACTGAAGCTTTCTTT. Amino acid sequence: CSAPPGGYTEAFF. This chain uses TRBV20-1 with TRBJ1-1; possibly TRBD1 for D (5 bases). V gave up 6 bases and J gave up 3 bases, with 14 bases separating them. The CDR3 extends over 13 amino acids. CDR1 and CDR2 from the germline V gene are DFQATT and SNEGSKA (reference sequence).

This chain uses TRBV7-9 with TRBJ1-1; perhaps TRBD1 as D (6 bases). Looked up from germline, CDR1 is SEHNR and CDR2 is FQNEAQ (reference sequence). The CDR3 extends over 16 amino acids. V was shortened by 5 bases and J by 5 bases, with 21 bases between the two germline ends. The CDR3 region is CASSHPGAGAMTEAFF. CDR3 sequence (DNA): TGTGCCAGCAGCCACCCGGGTGCAGGGGCTATGACTGAAGCTTTCTTT.

The chain couples TRBV20-1 to TRBJ2-2; D remains ambiguous. The CDR3 totals 15 residues. Trimming stripped 6 bases from V and 1 base from J, with 15 bases between. CDR1 is DFQATT, CDR2 SNEGSKA, per germline (reference sequence). This CDR3 is CSAQVDTKNTGELFF. CDR3 nucleotide sequence: TGCAGTGCCCAAGTCGACACAAAGAACACCGGGGAGCTGTTTTTT.

The chain joins TRBV6-1 to TRBJ2-1; no firm D call. This CDR3 region has 15 residues. Germline CDR1 reads MNHNS; CDR2 reads SASEGT. The V end lost 1 base, the J end lost 0 bases, and 7 bases lay between the germline ends. CDR3 sequence (DNA): TGTGCCAGCAGTGAAGTGGTGGGCTCCTACAATGAGCAGTTCTTC. Translated: CASSEVVGSYNEQFF.

The J gene is TRBJ2-1, the V gene TRBV6-5; D perhaps matches TRBD1 (5 bases). CDR1 is MNHEY, CDR2 SVGAGI, per germline. V was pared by 6 bases and J by 8 bases, with 8 bases between. This CDR3 has 11 amino acids. The CDR3 sequence is CASSLGDEQFF. Written as DNA, the CDR3 is TGTGCCAGCAGCCTAGGGGATGAGCAGTTCTTC.